This TCR beta chain was identified in a study of cytomegalovirus exposure and HLA in healthy donors. Looking at the study overall: Findings of an earlier analysis included some 120 million unique TCR beta sequences from roughly 190 million T cells. Study-wide points: Reports state that TCR beta sequences accurately predicted most subjects' HLA-A and HLA-B alleles. On later analysis, the bulk of CMV-associated TCR beta chains appeared to be HLA-restricted.

The PCR contained 60 Vbeta and 13 Jbeta primers. The protocol was immunoSEQ multiplex PCR, while the TCRdb copy is restricted to in-frame clones and leaves out a portion. The sample lists more than 150,000 clones, 82% occurring once. Concerning this clone itself: The target antigen is unknown.

Germline CDR1 SGDLS, CDR2 YYNGEE. V shed 4 bases and J 5 bases; nucleotides not matched to a gene: 14. The CDR3 is 16 amino acids. The sequenced sample was PBMCs. The gene calls are TRBV9 and TRBJ2-5; 7 nucleotides match TRBD1. This TCR came from a man in his forties in good health and CMV-seronegative. The CDR3: CASSNLQGFGLETQYF. CDR3 bases: TGTGCCAGCAGCAACCTACAGGGGTTCGGTTTGGAGACCCAGTACTTC.